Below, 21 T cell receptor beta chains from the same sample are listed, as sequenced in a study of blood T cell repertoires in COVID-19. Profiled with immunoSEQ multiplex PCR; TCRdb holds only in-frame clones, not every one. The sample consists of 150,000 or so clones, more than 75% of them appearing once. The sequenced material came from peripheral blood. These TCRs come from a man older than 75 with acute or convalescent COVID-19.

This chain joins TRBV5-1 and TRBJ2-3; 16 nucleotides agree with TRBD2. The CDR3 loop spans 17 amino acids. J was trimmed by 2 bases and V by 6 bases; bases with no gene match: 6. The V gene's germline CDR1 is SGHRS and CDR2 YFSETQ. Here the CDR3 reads CASTIGTSGGVTDTQYF. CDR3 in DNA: TGCGCCAGCACCATTGGGACTAGCGGGGGGGTCACAGATACGCAGTATTTT.

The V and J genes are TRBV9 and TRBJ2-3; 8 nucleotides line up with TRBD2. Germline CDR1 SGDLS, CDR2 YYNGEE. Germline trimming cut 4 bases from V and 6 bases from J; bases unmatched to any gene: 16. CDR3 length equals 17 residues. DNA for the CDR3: TGTGCCAGCAGCCCCCGCCGGGGCGGGGGGCGGTCCGATACGCAGTATTTT. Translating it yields CASSPRRGGGRSDTQYF.

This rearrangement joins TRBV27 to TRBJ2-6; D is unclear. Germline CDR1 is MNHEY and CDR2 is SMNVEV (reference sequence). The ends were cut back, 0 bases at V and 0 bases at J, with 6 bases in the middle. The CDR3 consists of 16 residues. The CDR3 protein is CASSLSYRSGANVLTF. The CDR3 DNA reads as TGTGCCAGCAGTTTATCCTACCGCTCTGGGGCCAACGTCCTGACTTTC. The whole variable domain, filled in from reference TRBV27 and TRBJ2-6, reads EAQVTQNPRYLITVTGKKLTVTCSQNMNHEYMSWYRQDPGLGLRQIYYSMNVEVTDKGDVPEGYKVSRKEKRNFPLILESPSPNQTSLYFCASSLSYRSGANVLTFGAGSRLTVL.

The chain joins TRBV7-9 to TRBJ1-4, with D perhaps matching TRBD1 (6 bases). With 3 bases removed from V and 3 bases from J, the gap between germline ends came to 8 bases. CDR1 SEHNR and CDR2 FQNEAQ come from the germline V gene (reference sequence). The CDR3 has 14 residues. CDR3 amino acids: CASSFTGSNEKLFF. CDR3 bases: TGTGCCAGCAGCTTTACAGGGTCTAATGAAAAACTGTTTTTT.

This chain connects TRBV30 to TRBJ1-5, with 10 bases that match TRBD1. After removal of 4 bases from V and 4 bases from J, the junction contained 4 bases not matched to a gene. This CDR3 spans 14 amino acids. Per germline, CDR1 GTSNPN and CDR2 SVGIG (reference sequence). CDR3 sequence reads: CAWKAGQGNQPQHF. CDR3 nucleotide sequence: TGTGCCTGGAAAGCGGGACAGGGGAATCAGCCCCAGCATTTT.

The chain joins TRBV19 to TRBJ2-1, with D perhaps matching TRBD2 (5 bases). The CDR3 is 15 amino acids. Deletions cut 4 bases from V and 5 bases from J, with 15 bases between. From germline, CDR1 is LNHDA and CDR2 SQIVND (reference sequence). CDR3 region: CASSRMSGSNNEQFF. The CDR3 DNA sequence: TGTGCCAGTAGTAGGATGAGCGGTTCCAACAATGAGCAGTTCTTC.

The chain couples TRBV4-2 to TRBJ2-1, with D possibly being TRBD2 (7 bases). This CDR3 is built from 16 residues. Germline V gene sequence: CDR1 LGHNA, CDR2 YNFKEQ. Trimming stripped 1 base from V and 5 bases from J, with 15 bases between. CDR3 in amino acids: CASSQVSAGHDNEQFF. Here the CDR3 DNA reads TGTGCCAGCAGCCAAGTTTCAGCGGGACATGACAATGAGCAGTTCTTC.

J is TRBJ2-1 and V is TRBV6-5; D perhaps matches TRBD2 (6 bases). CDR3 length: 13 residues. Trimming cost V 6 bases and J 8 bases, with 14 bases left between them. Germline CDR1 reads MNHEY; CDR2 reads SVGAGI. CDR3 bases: TGTGCCAGCAGACCGGGACTTTTCGATGAGCAGTTCTTC. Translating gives CASRPGLFDEQFF.

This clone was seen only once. The CDR3, as DNA: TGCGCCAGCAGCCCCCAACCGGGACAAATCTCCTACGAGCAGTACTTC. It translates to CASSPQPGQISYEQYF. The chain uses TRBV5-1 and TRBJ2-7, with D perhaps matching TRBD1 (6 bases). V was pared by 4 bases and J by 0 bases, with 17 bases between. Germline loops: CDR1 SGHRS, CDR2 YFSETQ. CDR3 length: 16 residues. The full variable domain, its missing parts supplied by reference TRBV5-1 and TRBJ2-7, is KAGVTQTPRYLIKTRGQQVTLSCSPISGHRSVSWYQQTPGQGLQFLFEYFSETQRNKGNFPGRFSGRQFSNSRSEMNVSTLELGDSALYLCASSPQPGQISYEQYFGPGTRLTVT.

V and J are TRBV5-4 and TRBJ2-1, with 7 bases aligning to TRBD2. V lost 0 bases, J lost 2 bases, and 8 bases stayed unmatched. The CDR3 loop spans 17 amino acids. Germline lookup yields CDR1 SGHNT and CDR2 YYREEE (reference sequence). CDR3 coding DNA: TGTGCCAGCAGCTTGGCACTGATCGGACTAGCCTACAATGAGCAGTTCTTC. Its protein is CASSLALIGLAYNEQFF.

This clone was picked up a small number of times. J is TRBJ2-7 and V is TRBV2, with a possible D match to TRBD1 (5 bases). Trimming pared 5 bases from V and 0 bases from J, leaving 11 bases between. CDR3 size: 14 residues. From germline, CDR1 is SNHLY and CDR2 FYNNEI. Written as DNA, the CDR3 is TGTGCCAGCAGTTTTGACAGATTCTCCTACGAGCAGTACTTC. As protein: CASSFDRFSYEQYF.

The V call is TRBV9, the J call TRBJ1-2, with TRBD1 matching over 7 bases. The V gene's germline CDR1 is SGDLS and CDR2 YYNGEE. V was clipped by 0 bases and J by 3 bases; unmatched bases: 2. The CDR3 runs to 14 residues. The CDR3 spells CASSVGTGDYGYTF. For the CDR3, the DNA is TGTGCCAGCAGCGTAGGTACAGGGGACTATGGCTACACCTTC.

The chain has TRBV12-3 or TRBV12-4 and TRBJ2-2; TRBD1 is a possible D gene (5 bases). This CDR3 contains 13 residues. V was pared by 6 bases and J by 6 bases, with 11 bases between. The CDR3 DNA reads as TGTGCCAGCAGCTTCAGGGTCGCCGGGGAGCTGTTTTTT. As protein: CASSFRVAGELFF.

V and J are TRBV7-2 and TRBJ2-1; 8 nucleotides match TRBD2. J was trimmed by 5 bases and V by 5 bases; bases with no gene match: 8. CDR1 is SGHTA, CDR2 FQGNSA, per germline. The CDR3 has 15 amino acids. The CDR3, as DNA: TGTGCCAGCAGCCCCTTGGAGCGGGGGAACAATGAGCAGTTCTTC. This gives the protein CASSPLERGNNEQFF.

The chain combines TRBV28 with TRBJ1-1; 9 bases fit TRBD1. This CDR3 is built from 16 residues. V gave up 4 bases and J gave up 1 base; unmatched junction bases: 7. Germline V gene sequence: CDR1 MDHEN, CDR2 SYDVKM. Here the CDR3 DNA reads TGTGCCAGCAGTTCAACAGGGGGCCGTTGGAACACTGAAGCTTTCTTT. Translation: CASSSTGGRWNTEAFF.

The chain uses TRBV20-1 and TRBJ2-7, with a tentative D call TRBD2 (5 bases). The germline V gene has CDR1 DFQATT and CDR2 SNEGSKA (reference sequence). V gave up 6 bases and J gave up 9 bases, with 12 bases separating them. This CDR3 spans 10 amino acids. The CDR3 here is CSASGFGQYF. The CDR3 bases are TGCAGTGCGTCGGGGTTTGGGCAGTACTTC.

The CDR3: CASSRGVATNEKLFF. In nucleotides, the CDR3 is TGTGCCAGCAGCCGAGGAGTTGCAACTAATGAAAAACTGTTTTTT. The genes are TRBV5-6 and TRBJ1-4; no clear D gene. The germline V gene has CDR1 SGHDT and CDR2 YYEEEE. The V end was cut by 4 bases, the J end by 0 bases, with 10 bases between. This CDR3 has 15 amino acids.

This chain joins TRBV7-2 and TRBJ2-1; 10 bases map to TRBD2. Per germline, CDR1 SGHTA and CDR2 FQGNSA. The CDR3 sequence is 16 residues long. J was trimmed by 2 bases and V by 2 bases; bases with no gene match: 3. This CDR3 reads CASSLLSGGAYNEQFF. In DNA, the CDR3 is TGTGCCAGCAGCTTACTGAGCGGGGGGGCCTACAATGAGCAGTTCTTC.

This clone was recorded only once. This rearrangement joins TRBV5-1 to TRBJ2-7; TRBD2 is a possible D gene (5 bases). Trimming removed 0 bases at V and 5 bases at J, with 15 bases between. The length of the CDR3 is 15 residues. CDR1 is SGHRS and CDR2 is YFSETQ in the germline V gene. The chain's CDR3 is CASSLAGLTGNEQYF. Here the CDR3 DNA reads TGCGCCAGCAGCTTGGCAGGTTTAACGGGGAACGAGCAGTACTTC. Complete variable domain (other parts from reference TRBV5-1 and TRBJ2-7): KAGVTQTPRYLIKTRGQQVTLSCSPISGHRSVSWYQQTPGQGLQFLFEYFSETQRNKGNFPGRFSGRQFSNSRSEMNVSTLELGDSALYLCASSLAGLTGNEQYFGPGTRLTVT.

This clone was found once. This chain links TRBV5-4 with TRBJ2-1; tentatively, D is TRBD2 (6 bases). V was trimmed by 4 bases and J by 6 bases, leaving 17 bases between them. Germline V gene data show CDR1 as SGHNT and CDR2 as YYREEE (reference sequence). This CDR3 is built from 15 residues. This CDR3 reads CASSQAGLGSNEQFF. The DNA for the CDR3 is TGTGCCAGCAGCCAGGCGGGACTGGGGAGCAATGAGCAGTTCTTC.

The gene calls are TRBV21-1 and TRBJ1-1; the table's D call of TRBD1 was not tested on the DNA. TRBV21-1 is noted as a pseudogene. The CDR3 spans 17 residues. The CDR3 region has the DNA TGTGCCAGCAGCACCCGGGACAGGGGGCATTTGAACACTGAAGCTTTCTTT. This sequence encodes CASSTRDRGHLNTEAFF.